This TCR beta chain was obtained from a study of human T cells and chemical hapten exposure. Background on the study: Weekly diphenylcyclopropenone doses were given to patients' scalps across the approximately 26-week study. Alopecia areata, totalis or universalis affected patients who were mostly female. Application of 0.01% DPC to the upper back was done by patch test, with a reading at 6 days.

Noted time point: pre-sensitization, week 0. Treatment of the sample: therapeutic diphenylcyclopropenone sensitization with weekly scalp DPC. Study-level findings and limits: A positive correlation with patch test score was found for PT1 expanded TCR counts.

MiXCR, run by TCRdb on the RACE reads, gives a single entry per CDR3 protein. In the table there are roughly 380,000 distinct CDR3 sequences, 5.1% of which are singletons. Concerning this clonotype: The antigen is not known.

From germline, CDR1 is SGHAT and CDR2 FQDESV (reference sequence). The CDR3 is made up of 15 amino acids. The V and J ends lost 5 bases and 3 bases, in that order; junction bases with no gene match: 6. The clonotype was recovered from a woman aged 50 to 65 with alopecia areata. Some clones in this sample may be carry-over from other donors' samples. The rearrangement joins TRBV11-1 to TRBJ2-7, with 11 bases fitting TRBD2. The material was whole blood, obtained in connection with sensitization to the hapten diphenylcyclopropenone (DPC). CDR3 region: CASSPGLADYYEQYF. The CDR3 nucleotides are TGTGCCAGCAGCCCGGGACTAGCGGATTACTACGAGCAGTACTTC.